This T cell receptor (beta chain) was identified in a study of blood T cell repertoires in COVID-19. Study overall: PBMCs, B-cell-depleted T cells, or T cells were the source of the cDNA or gDNA that made up the material.

TCRdb keeps only in-frame clones here, not all; method: immunoSEQ multiplex PCR. The profile covers 62,000 or so clones, with roughly 75% appearing a single time and 14% taken by the ten largest. The CDR3 length is 13 residues. Deletions cut 1 base from V and 8 bases from J, with 9 bases between. V is TRBV12-3 or TRBV12-4 and J is TRBJ2-4; no firm D call. The sample taken for sequencing was peripheral blood. This TCR was sampled from a man aged 55 to 70 with COVID-19, enrolled during active disease. CDR3 in DNA: TGTGCCAGCAGTTTAGGGCACACAGACATTCAGTACTTC. As protein: CASSLGHTDIQYF.